The 15 T cell receptor beta chains reported below all come from one sample, sequenced in a study of cytotoxic CD8 clonotypes in ibrutinib-treated CLL. The table came from immunoSEQ multiplex PCR; TCRdb's copy has only in-frame clones and leaves some out. The profile shows some 290,000 clones, roughly 79% of them singletons. The sample was PBMCs, taken before ibrutinib treatment. The receptors here all came from a human donor with chronic lymphocytic leukemia.

The chain couples TRBV28 to TRBJ1-1; no reliable D call. V gave up 0 bases and J gave up 0 bases, with 5 bases separating them. CDR1 is MDHEN, CDR2 SYDVKM, per germline. This CDR3 contains 14 residues. The CDR3 nucleotides read TGTGCCAGCAGTTTATGGACACTGAACACTGAAGCTTTCTTT. Its protein product is CASSLWTLNTEAFF.

This clone has just one count. The V gene is TRBV4-3, the J gene TRBJ2-6, with D tentatively TRBD2 (5 bases). Trimming left V 0 bases short and J 0 bases short, with 15 bases between. The germline V gene has CDR1 LGHNA and CDR2 YSLEER. The CDR3 is 19 amino acids. CDR3 bases: TGCGCCAGCAGCCAAGATCACGGGATCCGTTACTCTGGGGCCAACGTCCTGACTTTC. Its protein product is CASSQDHGIRYSGANVLTF.

CDR3 DNA: TGCGCCAGCAGCCAAGATCAGGGACAGGAAGAAAAACTGTTTTTT. This gives the protein CASSQDQGQEEKLFF. The chain joins TRBV4-3 to TRBJ1-4, with 8 bases aligning to TRBD1. The CDR3 sequence is 15 residues long. The germline V gene has CDR1 LGHNA and CDR2 YSLEER. Trimming removed 0 bases from V and 8 bases from J; junction bases left unmatched: 5.

This sequence joins TRBV28 and TRBJ2-1, with D perhaps TRBD1 (6 bases). Between the trimmed V and J ends, which lost 7 bases and 2 bases, there was a span of 12 bases. Germline CDR1 MDHEN, CDR2 SYDVKM. The CDR3 spans 14 residues. In nucleotides, the CDR3 is TGTGCCAGCAATAAGGGGGTAGCCTACAATGAGCAGTTCTTC. As protein: CASNKGVAYNEQFF.

V is TRBV25-1 and J is TRBJ1-5; D call uncertain. Between the trimmed V and J ends, which lost 2 bases and 1 base, there was a span of 12 bases. The germline V gene has CDR1 MGHDK and CDR2 SYGVNS. The CDR3 totals 16 residues. The CDR3 DNA reads as TGTGCCAGCAGTGAACCTGGTTTTCAGAGCAATCAGCCCCAGCATTTT. Residues: CASSEPGFQSNQPQHF.

The rearrangement links TRBV9 to TRBJ2-3; TRBD1 might be the D (6 bases). CDR1 SGDLS and CDR2 YYNGEE come from the germline V gene. This CDR3 contains 14 residues. The V and J ends lost 3 bases and 2 bases respectively, with 10 bases between them. CDR3 nucleotides: TGTGCCAGCAGCGCCACAGGGTACACAGATACGCAGTATTTT. It encodes CASSATGYTDTQYF.

V is TRBV29-1 and J is TRBJ1-1; D might be TRBD1 (5 bases). Trimming removed 4 bases at V and 0 bases at J, with 9 bases between. Germline CDR1 and CDR2: SQVTM and ANQGSEA. This CDR3 is 13 amino acids long. The CDR3 spells CSVAGRLNTEAFF. In nucleotides, the CDR3 is TGCAGCGTTGCGGGACGGTTGAACACTGAAGCTTTCTTT.

The chain links TRBV6-5 to TRBJ2-1; D gene unclear. This CDR3 has 15 amino acids. Trimming took 5 bases from V and 4 from J, leaving 15 bases between them. Germline CDR1 MNHEY, CDR2 SVGAGI. The CDR3 nucleotides read TGTGCCAGCAGTCAGTTATCCGGCACATACAATGAGCAGTTCTTC. It codes for CASSQLSGTYNEQFF.

The chain employs TRBV6-5 and TRBJ1-2; D unclear. Germline CDR1 and CDR2: MNHEY and SVGAGI. The CDR3 contains 14 residues. With 0 bases removed from V and 13 bases from J, the gap between germline ends came to 18 bases. The CDR3 DNA sequence: TGTGCCAGCAGTTACTCGAGCTCGGCAGGCCGAACCACCTTC. This gives the protein CASSYSSSAGRTTF.

The chain is built from TRBV6-1 and TRBJ1-2; D gene uncertain. The CDR3 consists of 15 residues. CDR1 is MNHNS, CDR2 SASEGT, per germline. Trimming removed 3 bases from V and 3 bases from J, with 14 bases in between. CDR3 bases: TGTGCCAGCAGTGAGTCCCCACAAGGGCACTATGGCTACACCTTC. It translates to CASSESPQGHYGYTF.

The chain combines TRBV18 with TRBJ2-5; TRBD1 or TRBD2 may be the D gene (6 bases each). The CDR3 spans 16 residues. Trimming shortened V by 1 base and J by 5 bases, and 17 bases separated the two germline ends. The germline CDR1 and CDR2 sequences are KGHSH and LQKENI. The CDR3 here is CASSPRGFGGEETQYF. The CDR3 DNA reads TGTGCCAGCTCACCACGGGGCTTCGGGGGCGAGGAGACCCAGTACTTC.

This clone was detected only once. The CDR3 DNA follows: TGTGCCAGCTCACACGGAGGCTCCTACGAGCAGTACTTC. It encodes CASSHGGSYEQYF. The J gene is TRBJ2-7, the V gene TRBV18; D may be TRBD2 (5 bases). The CDR3 consists of 13 residues. V lost 4 bases and J 0 bases, leaving 7 bases between the germline ends. CDR1 is KGHSH, CDR2 LQKENI, per germline.

This sequence joins TRBV2 and TRBJ1-3; TRBD1 is a possible D gene (6 bases). Trimming cost V 8 bases and J 0 bases, with 11 bases left between them. Germline CDR1 and CDR2: SNHLY and FYNNEI. This CDR3 region has 14 residues. As DNA, the CDR3 is TGTGCCAGCGGGGGGCGTAGCTCTGGAAACACCATATATTTT. Its protein is CASGGRSSGNTIYF.

V and J are TRBV6-5 and TRBJ2-7, with 7 bases fitting TRBD1. Losses at the gene ends were 6 bases for V and 0 bases for J; bases not matched to a gene: 8. The CDR3 is 15 residues long. Germline V gene lookup returns CDR1 MNHEY and CDR2 SVGAGI. The CDR3 nucleotides read TGTGCCAGCAGGACCGGACAGGACCGCTCCTACGAGCAGTACTTC. Its protein product is CASRTGQDRSYEQYF.

The chain recombines TRBV29-1 with TRBJ2-7; D gene ambiguous. This CDR3 spans 14 amino acids. The V gene lost 6 bases and the J gene lost 0 bases, with 15 bases spanning the gap. Germline lookup yields CDR1 SQVTM and CDR2 ANQGSEA. The chain's CDR3 is CSVAYGRNSYEQYF. DNA of the CDR3: TGCAGCGTCGCATACGGGCGGAACTCCTACGAGCAGTACTTC.